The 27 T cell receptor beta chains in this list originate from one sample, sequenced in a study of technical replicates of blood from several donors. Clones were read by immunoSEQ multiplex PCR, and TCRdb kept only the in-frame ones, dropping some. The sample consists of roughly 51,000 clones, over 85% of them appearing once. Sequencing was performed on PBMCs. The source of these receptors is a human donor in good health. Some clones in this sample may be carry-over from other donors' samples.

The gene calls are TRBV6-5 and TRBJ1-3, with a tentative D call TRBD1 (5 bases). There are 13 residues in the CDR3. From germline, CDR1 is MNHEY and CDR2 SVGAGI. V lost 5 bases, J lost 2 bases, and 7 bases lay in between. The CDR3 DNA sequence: TGTGCCAGCAGTCGACAGCCTGGAAACACCATATATTTT. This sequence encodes CASSRQPGNTIYF.

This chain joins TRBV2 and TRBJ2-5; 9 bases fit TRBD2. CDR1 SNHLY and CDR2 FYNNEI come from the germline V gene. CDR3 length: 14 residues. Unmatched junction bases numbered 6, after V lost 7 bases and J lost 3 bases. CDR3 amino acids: CASKSRGGKETQYF. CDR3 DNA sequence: TGTGCCAGCAAATCGCGGGGGGGGAAAGAGACCCAGTACTTC.

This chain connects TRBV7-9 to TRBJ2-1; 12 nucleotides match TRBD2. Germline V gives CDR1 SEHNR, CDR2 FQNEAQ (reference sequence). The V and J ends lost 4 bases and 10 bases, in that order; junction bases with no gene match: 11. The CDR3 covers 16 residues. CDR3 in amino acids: CASSSRLAGGPGEQFF. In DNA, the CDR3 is TGTGCCAGCAGCTCCCGTCTAGCGGGAGGGCCTGGAGAGCAGTTCTTC.

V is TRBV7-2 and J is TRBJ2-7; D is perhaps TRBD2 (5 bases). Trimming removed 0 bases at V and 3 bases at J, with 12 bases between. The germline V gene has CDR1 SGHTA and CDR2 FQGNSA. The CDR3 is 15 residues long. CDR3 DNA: TGTGCCAGCAGCTTAGCGCTTGCTAGCAGCTACGAGCAGTACTTC. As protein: CASSLALASSYEQYF.

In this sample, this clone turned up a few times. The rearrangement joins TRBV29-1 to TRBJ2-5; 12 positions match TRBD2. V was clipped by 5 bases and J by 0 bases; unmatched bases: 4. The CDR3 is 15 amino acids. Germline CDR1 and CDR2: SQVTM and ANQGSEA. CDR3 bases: TGCAGCGTTAACGGACTAGCGGGACACCAAGAGACCCAGTACTTC. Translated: CSVNGLAGHQETQYF.

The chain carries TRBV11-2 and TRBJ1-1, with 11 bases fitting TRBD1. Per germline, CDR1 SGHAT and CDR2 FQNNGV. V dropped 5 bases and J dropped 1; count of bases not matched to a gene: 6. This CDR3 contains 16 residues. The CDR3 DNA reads TGTGCCAGCAGCCAAGGACAGGGGGCCACGAACACTGAAGCTTTCTTT. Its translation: CASSQGQGATNTEAFF.

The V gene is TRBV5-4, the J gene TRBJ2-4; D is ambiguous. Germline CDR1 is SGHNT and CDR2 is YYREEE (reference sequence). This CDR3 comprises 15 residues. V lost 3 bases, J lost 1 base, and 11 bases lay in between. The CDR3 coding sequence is TGTGCCAGCAGCTCGGGTCTAACGGCCAAAAACATTCAGTACTTC. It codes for CASSSGLTAKNIQYF.

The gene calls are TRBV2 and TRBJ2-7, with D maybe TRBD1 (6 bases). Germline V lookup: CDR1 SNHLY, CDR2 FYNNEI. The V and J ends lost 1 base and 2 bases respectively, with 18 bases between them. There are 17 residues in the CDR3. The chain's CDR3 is CASSEGGTFGTPYEQYF. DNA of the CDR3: TGTGCCAGCAGTGAAGGGGGAACCTTTGGGACACCCTACGAGCAGTACTTC.

CDR3 in amino acids: CASKGDTTYNSPLHF. DNA for the CDR3: TGTGCCAGCAAGGGGGACACAACTTATAATTCACCCCTCCACTTT. V usage is TRBV2 and J usage is TRBJ1-6; tentatively, D is TRBD1 (6 bases). From germline, CDR1 is SNHLY and CDR2 FYNNEI. V was trimmed by 7 bases and J by 4 bases, leaving 14 bases between them. The CDR3 loop spans 15 amino acids.

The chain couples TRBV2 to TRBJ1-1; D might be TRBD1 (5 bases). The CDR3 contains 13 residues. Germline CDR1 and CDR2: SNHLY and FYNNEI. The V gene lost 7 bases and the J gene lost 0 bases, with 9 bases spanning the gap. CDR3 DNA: TGTGCCAGCACGAAGGACATGAACACTGAAGCTTTCTTT. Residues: CASTKDMNTEAFF.

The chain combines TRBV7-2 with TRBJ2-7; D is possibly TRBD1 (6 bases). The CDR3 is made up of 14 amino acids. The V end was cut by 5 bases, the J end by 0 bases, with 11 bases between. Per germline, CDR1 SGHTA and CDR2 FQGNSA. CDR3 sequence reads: CASSPWDNSYEQYF. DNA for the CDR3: TGTGCCAGCAGCCCCTGGGACAACTCCTACGAGCAGTACTTC.

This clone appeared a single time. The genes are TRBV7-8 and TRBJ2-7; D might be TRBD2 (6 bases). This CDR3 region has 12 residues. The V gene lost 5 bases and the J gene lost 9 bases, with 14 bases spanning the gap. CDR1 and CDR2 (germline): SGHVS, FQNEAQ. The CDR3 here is CASSIGGYAQYF. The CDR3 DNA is TGTGCCAGCAGCATCGGGGGATATGCGCAGTACTTC.

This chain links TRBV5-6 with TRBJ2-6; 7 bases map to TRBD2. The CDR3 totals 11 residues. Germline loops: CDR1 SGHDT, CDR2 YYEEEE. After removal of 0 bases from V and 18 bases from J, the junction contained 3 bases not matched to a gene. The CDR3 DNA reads TGTGCCAGCAGCTTGGCAGGGAGGGGGACTTTC. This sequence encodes CASSLAGRGTF.

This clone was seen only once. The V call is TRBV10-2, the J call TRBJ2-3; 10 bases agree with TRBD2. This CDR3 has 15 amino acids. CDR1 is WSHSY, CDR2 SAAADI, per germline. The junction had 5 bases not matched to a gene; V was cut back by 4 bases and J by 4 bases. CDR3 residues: CASSGGLAGADTQYF. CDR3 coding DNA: TGCGCCAGCAGTGGGGGGCTAGCGGGAGCAGATACGCAGTATTTT.

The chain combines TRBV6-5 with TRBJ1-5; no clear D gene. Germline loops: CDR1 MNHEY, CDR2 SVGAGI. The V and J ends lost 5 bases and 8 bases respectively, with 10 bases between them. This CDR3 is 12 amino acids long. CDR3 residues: CASSGNGEPQHF. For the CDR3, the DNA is TGTGCCAGCAGTGGTAACGGAGAGCCCCAGCATTTT.

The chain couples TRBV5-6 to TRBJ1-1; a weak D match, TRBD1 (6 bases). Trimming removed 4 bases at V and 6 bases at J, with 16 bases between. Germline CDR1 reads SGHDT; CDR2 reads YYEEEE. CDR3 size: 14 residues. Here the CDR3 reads CASSTTGIVAEAFF. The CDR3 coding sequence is TGTGCCAGCAGCACCACAGGGATTGTCGCTGAAGCTTTCTTT.

CDR3 coding DNA: TGTGCCAGCAGAAAAACCAAAGGACAGGGTTCACCCCTCCACTTT. It yields the protein CASRKTKGQGSPLHF. This sequence joins TRBV6-5 and TRBJ1-6, with TRBD1 matching 8 bases. The V and J ends lost 6 bases and 9 bases, in that order; junction bases with no gene match: 10. The CDR3 is 15 amino acids. The germline V gene encodes CDR1 MNHEY and CDR2 SVGAGI.

The CDR3 DNA reads as TGCGCCAGCGGGGAGGGGGGTGGCTACACCTTC. Its protein product is CASGEGGGYTF. The V call is TRBV4-1, the J call TRBJ1-2; a weak D match, TRBD1 (6 bases). This CDR3 spans 11 amino acids. Germline assignment: CDR1 MGHRA and CDR2 YSYEKL. V was cut by 8 bases and J by 7 bases, with 11 bases left in between.

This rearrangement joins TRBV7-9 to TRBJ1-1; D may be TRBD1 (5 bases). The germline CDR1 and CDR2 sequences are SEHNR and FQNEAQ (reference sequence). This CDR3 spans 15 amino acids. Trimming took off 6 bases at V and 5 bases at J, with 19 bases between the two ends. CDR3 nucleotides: TGTGCCAGCAGACCAACAGGCGATCCTGGAACTGAAGCTTTCTTT. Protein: CASRPTGDPGTEAFF.

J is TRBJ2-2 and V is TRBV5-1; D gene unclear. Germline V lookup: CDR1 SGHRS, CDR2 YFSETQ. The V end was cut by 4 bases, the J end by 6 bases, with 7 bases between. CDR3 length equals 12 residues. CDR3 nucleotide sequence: TGCGCCAGCAGCCGGAGCGCCGGGGAGCTGTTTTTT. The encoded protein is CASSRSAGELFF.

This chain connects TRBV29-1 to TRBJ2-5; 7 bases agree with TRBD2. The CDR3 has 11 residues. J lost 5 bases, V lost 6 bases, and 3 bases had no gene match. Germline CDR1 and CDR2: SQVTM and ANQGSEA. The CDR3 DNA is TGCAGCGTCCTGGGGGGGGAGACCCAGTACTTC. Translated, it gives CSVLGGETQYF. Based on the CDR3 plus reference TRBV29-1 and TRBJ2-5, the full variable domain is SAVISQKPSRDICQRGTSLTIQCQVDSQVTMMFWYRQQPGQSLTLIATANQGSEATYESGFVIDKFPISRPNLTFSTLTVSNMSPEDSSIYLCSVLGGETQYFGPGTRLLVL.

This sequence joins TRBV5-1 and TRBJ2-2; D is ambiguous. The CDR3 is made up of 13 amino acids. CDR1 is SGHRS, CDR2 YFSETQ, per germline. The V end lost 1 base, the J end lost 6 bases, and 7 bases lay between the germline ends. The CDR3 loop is CASSLQAPGELFF. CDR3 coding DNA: TGCGCCAGCAGCTTGCAAGCTCCCGGGGAGCTGTTTTTT.

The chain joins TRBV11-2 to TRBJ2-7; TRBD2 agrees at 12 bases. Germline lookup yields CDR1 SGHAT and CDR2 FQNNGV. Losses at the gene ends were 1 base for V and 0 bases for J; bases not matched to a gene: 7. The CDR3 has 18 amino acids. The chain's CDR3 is CASSLVTSGRPSSYEQYF. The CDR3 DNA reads TGTGCCAGCAGCTTAGTTACTAGCGGGAGGCCAAGCTCCTACGAGCAGTACTTC.

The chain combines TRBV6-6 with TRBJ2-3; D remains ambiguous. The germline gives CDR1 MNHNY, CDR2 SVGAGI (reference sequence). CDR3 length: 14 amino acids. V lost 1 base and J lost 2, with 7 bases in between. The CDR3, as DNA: TGTGCCAGCAGTTACTGGAGTTCCACAGATACGCAGTATTTT. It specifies CASSYWSSTDTQYF.

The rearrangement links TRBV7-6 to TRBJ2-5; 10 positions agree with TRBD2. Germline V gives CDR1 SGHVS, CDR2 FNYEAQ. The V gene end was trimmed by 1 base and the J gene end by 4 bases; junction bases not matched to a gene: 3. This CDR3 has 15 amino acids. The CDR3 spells CASSLEAGGRETQYF. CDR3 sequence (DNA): TGTGCCAGCAGCTTAGAAGCGGGGGGGAGAGAGACCCAGTACTTC.

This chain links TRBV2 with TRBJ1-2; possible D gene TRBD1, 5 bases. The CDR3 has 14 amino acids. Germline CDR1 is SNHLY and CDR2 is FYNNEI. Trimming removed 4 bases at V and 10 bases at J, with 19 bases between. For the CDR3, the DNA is TGTGCCAGCAGTGTGGGGGAGGGCGGGGTCGTCTACACCTTC. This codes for CASSVGEGGVVYTF.

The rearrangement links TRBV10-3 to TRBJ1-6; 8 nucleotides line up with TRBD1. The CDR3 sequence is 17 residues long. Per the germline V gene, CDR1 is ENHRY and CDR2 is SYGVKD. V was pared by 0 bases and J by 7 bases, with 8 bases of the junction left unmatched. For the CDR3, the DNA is TGTGCCATCAGTGAGTCCCTGGCAGGGGGCTCGAATTCACCCCTCCACTTT. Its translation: CAISESLAGGSNSPLHF.